This T cell receptor (beta chain) was sequenced in a study of identifying expanded T cells in peripheral blood. Assay used: immunoSEQ multiplex PCR; TCRdb lists only in-frame clones, some missing. The sample holds 55,000 to 75,000 clones, around 87% seen once. V shed 4 bases and J 4 bases; nucleotides not matched to a gene: 4. The CDR3 length is 13 residues. Germline V gene data show CDR1 as SGHRS and CDR2 as YFSETQ. Material for sequencing was blood. This receptor was taken from a person aged 18 to 75 in good health. V is TRBV5-1 and J is TRBJ1-1; 7 bases match TRBD1. The CDR3 loop reads CASSTRQGTEAFF. Here the CDR3 DNA reads TGCGCCAGCAGCACCCGACAGGGCACTGAAGCTTTCTTT.